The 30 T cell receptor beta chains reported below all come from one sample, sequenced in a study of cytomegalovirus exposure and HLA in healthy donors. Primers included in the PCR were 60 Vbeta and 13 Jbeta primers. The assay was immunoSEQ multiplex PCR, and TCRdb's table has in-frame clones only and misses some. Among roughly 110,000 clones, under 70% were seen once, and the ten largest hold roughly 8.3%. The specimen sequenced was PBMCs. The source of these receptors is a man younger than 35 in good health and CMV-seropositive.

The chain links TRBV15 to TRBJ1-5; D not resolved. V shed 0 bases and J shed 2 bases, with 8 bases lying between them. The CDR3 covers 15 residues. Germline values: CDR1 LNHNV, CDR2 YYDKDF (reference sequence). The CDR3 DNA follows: TGTGCCACCAGCAGAGAAGACGGAGGCAATCAGCCCCAGCATTTT. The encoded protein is CATSREDGGNQPQHF.

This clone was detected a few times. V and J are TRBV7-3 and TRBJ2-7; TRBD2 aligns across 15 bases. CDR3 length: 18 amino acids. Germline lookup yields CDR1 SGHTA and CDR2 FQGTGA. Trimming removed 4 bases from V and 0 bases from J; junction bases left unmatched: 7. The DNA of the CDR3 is TGTGCCAGCAGCTGGGGACTAGCGGGGGGCCAGAGCTCCTACGAGCAGTACGTC. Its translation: CASSWGLAGGQSSYEQYV.

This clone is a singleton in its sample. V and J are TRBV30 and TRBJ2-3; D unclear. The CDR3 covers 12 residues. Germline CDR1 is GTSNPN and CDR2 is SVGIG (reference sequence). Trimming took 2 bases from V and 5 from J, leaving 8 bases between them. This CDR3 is CAWSPQRDTQYF. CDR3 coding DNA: TGTGCCTGGAGTCCACAGAGAGATACGCAGTATTTT.

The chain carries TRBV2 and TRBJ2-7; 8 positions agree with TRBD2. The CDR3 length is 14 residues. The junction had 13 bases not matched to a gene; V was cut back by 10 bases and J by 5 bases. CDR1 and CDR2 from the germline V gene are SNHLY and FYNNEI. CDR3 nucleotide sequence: TGTGCCAACGGACCCCCGGGGGGGGGCAACGAGCAGTACGTC. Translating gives CANGPPGGGNEQYV.

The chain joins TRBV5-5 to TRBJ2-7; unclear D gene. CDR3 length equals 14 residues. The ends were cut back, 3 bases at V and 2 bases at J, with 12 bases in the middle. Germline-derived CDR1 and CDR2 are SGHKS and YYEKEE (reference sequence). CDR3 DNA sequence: TGTGCCAGCAGCTCAGTAGTAGGAGCCTACGAGCAGTACTTC. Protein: CASSSVVGAYEQYF.

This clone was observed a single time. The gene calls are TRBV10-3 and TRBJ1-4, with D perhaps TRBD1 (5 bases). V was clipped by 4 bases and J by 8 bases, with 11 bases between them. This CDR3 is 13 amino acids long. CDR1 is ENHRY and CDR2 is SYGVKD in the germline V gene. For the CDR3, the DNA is TGTGCCATCAGTGGGGCAGGGTGGGAAAAACTGTTTTTT. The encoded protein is CAISGAGWEKLFF.

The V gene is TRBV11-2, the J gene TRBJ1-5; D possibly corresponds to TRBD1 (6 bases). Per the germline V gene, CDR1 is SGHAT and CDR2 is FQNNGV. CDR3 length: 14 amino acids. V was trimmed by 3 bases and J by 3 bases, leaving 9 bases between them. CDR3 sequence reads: CASSFSGDNQPQHF. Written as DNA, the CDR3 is TGTGCCAGCAGCTTCTCAGGGGACAATCAGCCCCAGCATTTT.

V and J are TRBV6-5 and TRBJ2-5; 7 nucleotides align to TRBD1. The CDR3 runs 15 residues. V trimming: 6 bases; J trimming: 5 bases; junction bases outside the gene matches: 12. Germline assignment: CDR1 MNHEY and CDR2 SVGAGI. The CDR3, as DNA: TGTGCCAGCAGCCCAACGACAGGGTTGTATGAGACCCAGTACTTC. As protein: CASSPTTGLYETQYF.

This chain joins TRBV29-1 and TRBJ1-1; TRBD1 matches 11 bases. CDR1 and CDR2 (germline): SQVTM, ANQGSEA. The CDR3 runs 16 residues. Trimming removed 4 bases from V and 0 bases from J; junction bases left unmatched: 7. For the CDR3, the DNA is TGCAGCGTTGGGAAGGACAGGGGGCTCGTGAACACTGAAGCTTTCTTT. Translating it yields CSVGKDRGLVNTEAFF. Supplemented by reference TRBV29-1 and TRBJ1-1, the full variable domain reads SAVISQKPSRDICQRGTSLTIQCQVDSQVTMMFWYRQQPGQSLTLIATANQGSEATYESGFVIDKFPISRPNLTFSTLTVSNMSPEDSSIYLCSVGKDRGLVNTEAFFGQGTRLTVV.

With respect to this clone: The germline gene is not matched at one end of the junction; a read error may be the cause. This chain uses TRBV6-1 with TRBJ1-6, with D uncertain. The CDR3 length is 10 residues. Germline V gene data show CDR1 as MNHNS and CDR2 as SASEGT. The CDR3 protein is CASRYQVVYF. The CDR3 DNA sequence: TGTGCCAGCAGGTACCAGGTCGTATACTTT.

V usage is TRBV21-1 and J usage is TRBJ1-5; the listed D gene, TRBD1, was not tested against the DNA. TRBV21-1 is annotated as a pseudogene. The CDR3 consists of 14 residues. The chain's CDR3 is CASSKDRGGQPQHF. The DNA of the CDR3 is TGTGCCAGCAGCAAGGACAGGGGAGGTCAGCCCCAGCATTTT.

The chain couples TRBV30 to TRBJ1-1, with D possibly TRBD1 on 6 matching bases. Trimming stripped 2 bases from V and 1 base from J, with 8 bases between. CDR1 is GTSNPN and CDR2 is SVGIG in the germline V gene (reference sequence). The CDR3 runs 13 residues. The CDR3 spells CAWSKQGNTEAFF. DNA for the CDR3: TGTGCCTGGAGTAAACAGGGGAACACTGAAGCTTTCTTT.

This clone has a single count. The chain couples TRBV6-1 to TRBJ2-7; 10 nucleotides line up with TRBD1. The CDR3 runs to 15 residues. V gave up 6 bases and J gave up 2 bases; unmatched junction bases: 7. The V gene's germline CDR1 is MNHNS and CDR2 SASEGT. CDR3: CASRETGTGAYEQYF. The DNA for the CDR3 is TGTGCCAGCAGGGAGACCGGGACAGGGGCCTACGAGCAGTACTTC.

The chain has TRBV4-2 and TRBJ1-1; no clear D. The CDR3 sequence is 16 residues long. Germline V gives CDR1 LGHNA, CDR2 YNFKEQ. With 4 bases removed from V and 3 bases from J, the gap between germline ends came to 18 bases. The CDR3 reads CASSPTPVSGYTEAFF. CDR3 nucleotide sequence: TGTGCCAGCAGCCCCACTCCCGTATCTGGTTACACTGAAGCTTTCTTT.

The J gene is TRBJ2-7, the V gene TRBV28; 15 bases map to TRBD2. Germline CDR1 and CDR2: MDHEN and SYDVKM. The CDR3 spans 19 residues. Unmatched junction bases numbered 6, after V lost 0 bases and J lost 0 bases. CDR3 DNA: TGTGCCAGCAGTTTATGGGGACTAGCGGGGGGTTCCTACTCCTACGAGCAGTACTTC. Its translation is CASSLWGLAGGSYSYEQYF.

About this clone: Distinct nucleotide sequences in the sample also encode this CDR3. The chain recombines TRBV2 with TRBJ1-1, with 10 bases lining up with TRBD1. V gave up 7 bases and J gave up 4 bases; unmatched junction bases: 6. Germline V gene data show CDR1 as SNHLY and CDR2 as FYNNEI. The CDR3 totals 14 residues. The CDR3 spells CASNRQGAGTEAFF. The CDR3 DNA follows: TGTGCCAGCAATCGACAGGGGGCGGGCACTGAAGCTTTCTTT.

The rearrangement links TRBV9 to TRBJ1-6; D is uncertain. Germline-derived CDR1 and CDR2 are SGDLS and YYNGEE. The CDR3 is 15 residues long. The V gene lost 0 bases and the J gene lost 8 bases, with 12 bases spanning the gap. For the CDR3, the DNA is TGTGCCAGCAGCGTAGAGACCGGGGTTGATTCACCCCTCCACTTT. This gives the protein CASSVETGVDSPLHF.

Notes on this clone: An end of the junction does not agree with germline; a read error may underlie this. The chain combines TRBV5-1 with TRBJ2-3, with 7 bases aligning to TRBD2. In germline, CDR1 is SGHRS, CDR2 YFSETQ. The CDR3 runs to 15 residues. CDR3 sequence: CASSAPGTTSDTLEF. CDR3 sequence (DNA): TGCGCCAGCAGCGCCCCCGGGACTACTTCAGATACGCTGGAATTT.

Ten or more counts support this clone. Here the CDR3 DNA reads TGTGCCAGCAGTGAACTAGCGGGGAGCTCCTACGAGCAGTACGTC. It specifies CASSELAGSSYEQYV. This rearrangement joins TRBV6-1 to TRBJ2-7; 9 positions agree with TRBD2. With V trimmed by 2 bases and J by 0 bases, 2 bases remained unmatched. This CDR3 has 15 residues. CDR1 is MNHNS and CDR2 is SASEGT in the germline V gene.

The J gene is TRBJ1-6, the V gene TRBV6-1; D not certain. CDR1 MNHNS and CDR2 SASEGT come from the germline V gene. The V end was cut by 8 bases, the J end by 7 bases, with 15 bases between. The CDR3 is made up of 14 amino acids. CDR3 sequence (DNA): TGTGCCAGCCATTCTGCCTATGCCAATTCACCCCTCCACTTT. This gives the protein CASHSAYANSPLHF.

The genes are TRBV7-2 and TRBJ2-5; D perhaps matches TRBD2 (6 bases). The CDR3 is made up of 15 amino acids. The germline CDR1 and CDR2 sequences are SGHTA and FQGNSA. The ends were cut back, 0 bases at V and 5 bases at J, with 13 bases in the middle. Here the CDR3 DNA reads TGTGCCAGCAGCTTAGCCGGTTGGGGGGTTGAGACCCAGTACTTC. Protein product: CASSLAGWGVETQYF.

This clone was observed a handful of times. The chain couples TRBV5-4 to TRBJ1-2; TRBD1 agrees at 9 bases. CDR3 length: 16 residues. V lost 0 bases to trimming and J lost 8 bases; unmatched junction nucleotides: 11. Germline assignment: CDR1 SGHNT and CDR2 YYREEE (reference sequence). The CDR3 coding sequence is TGTGCCAGCAGCTTGGGTGGACAGGGGCCGCGTCTCGGCTACACCTTC. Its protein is CASSLGGQGPRLGYTF.

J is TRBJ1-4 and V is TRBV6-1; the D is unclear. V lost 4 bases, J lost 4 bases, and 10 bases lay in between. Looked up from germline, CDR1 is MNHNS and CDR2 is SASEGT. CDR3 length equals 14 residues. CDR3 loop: CASSVRRINEKLFF. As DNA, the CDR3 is TGTGCCAGCAGTGTTCGCAGGATTAATGAAAAACTGTTTTTT.

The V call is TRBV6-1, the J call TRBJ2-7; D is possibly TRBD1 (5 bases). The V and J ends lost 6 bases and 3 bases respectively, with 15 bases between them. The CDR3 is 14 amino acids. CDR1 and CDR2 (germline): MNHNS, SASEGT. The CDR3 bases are TGTGCCAGCAGGGCACGTGGGGCCGGCTACGAGCAGTACGTC. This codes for CASRARGAGYEQYV.

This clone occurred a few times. The CDR3 nucleotides are TGTGCCAGCAGCTTGGGACTAGCGGGAATATACAATGAGCAGTTCTTC. This sequence encodes CASSLGLAGIYNEQFF. The chain is built from TRBV5-6 and TRBJ2-1; 11 positions match TRBD2. Per germline, CDR1 SGHDT and CDR2 YYEEEE. After removal of 0 bases from V and 4 bases from J, the junction contained 3 bases not matched to a gene. The CDR3 runs 16 residues.

The CDR3 nucleotides are TGTGCCAGCAGCTCGATCCACGGACAGGGGGAAGGAAACACCATATATTTT. Its translation: CASSSIHGQGEGNTIYF. The V and J genes are TRBV11-2 and TRBJ1-3; 10 bases map to TRBD1. V shed 4 bases, J shed 4 bases, and the junction held 10 bases outside the gene matches. From germline, CDR1 is SGHAT and CDR2 FQNNGV. The CDR3 totals 17 residues.

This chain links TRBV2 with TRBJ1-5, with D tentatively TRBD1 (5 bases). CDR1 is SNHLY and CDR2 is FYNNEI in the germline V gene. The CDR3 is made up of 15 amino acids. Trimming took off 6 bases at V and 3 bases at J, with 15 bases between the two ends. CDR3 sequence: CASSPPGLFNQPQHF. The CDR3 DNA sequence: TGTGCCAGCAGCCCCCCGGGACTCTTCAATCAGCCCCAGCATTTT.

The CDR3 DNA is TGTGCCAGCAGTGCGGGGGTGACGGGTAAAAAAAACATTCAGTACTTC. Amino acid sequence: CASSAGVTGKKNIQYF. The chain has TRBV6-1 and TRBJ2-4, with a possible D match to TRBD2 (6 bases). The CDR3 covers 16 residues. The V gene's germline CDR1 is MNHNS and CDR2 SASEGT. Trimming removed 4 bases at V and 4 bases at J, with 17 bases between.

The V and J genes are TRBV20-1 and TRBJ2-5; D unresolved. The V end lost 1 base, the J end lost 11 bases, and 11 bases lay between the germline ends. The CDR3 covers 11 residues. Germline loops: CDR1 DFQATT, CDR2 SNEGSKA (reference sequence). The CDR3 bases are TGCAGTGCTAGAGCCCCCACTCGGCAGTACTTC. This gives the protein CSARAPTRQYF.

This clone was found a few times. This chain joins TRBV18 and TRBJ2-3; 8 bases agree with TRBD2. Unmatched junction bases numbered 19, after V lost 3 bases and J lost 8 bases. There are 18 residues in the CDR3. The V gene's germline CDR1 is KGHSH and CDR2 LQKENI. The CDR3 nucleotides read TGTGCCAGCTCACCTTCCTCAGCCGGGACTAGTAAATCGGGTACGCAGTATTTT. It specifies CASSPSSAGTSKSGTQYF.